The next 11 T cell receptor beta chains were all read from a single sample in a study of T cells in Graves' hyperthyroidism and ophthalmopathy. What was amplified from RNA transcripts were TCR beta CDR3 regions. TCR CDR3 underwent first-round RT-PCR with the HTBI primer set. TCRdb redid the calling of the multiplex PCR reads with MiXCR, one entry per CDR3 protein. Here the sample spans about 840,000 distinct CDR3 sequences, 38% being singletons. Sequencing was carried out using blood. These receptors all stem from a man aged 18 to 30 with Graves' hyperthyroidism.

A note on this clonotype: This may be a read error: a much more frequent sequence differs by one nucleotide. The chain employs TRBV9 and TRBJ1-1; D unresolved. Trimming left V 4 bases short and J 0 bases short, with 13 bases between. The CDR3 has 15 residues. Per the germline V gene, CDR1 is SGDLS and CDR2 is YYNGEE. CDR3 in amino acids: CASSPVAGLNTEAFF. The CDR3, as DNA: TGTGCCAGCAGCCCAGTGGCAGGTTTGAACACTGAAGCTTTCTTT.

This chain uses TRBV9 with TRBJ2-7; 11 bases match TRBD2. V shed 3 bases and J 0 bases; nucleotides not matched to a gene: 2. The CDR3 spans 15 residues. Germline CDR1 reads SGDLS; CDR2 reads YYNGEE. The CDR3 nucleotides are TGTGCCAGCAGCGCTAGCGGGAGGTCCTCCTACGAGCAGTACTTC. This gives the protein CASSASGRSSYEQYF.

The CDR3 reads CAISGSSDEQFF. CDR3 coding DNA: TGTGCCATCAGTGGGTCGAGTGATGAGCAGTTCTTC. This chain links TRBV10-3 with TRBJ2-1; D is unclear. In germline, CDR1 is ENHRY, CDR2 SYGVKD. The CDR3 consists of 12 residues. V was trimmed by 4 bases and J by 8 bases, leaving 9 bases between them.

This clonotype was detected many times. This chain links TRBV7-9 with TRBJ1-4; D might be TRBD1 (5 bases). The germline V and J ends were trimmed by 1 base and 14 bases, with 14 bases remaining between them. CDR1 and CDR2 (germline): SEHNR, FQNEAQ (reference sequence). The CDR3 loop spans 13 amino acids. The CDR3: CASSLEYGRGLFF. The CDR3 DNA reads TGTGCCAGCAGCTTAGAGTACGGCCGGGGGCTGTTTTTT. Full variable domain (rest looked up from reference TRBV7-9 and TRBJ1-4): DTGVSQNPRHKITKRGQNVTFRCDPISEHNRLYWYRQTLGQGPEFLTYFQNEAQLEKSRLLSDRFSAERPKGSFSTLEIQRTEQGDSAMYLCASSLEYGRGLFFGSGTQLSVL.

The sample holds a few counts of this clonotype. This may come from a read error, since a much larger clone is one base off. The V call is TRBV12-3 or TRBV12-4, the J call TRBJ1-2, with D hard to call. The CDR3 is 13 residues long. V dropped 6 bases and J dropped 0 bases, with 8 bases sitting between them. The CDR3 DNA reads TGTGCCAGCAGCGATATGGCTAACTATGGCTACACCTTC. Protein sequence: CASSDMANYGYTF.

In DNA, the CDR3 is TGTGCCAGCAGCTTAGTTTGGGACAGGTCCCCCTACGAGCAGTACTTC. This sequence encodes CASSLVWDRSPYEQYF. This sequence joins TRBV11-2 and TRBJ2-7; 8 positions agree with TRBD1. Germline V gives CDR1 SGHAT, CDR2 FQNNGV. The CDR3 is made up of 16 amino acids. Unmatched junction bases numbered 7, after V lost 1 base and J lost 2 bases.

The chain couples TRBV2 to TRBJ1-2; 10 bases are a match to TRBD1. V was pared by 6 bases and J by 4 bases, with 11 bases of the junction left unmatched. This CDR3 is 16 amino acids long. Germline CDR1 is SNHLY and CDR2 is FYNNEI. CDR3 loop: CASSQNRTGGSYGYTF. The CDR3 DNA reads TGTGCCAGCAGCCAAAACCGGACAGGGGGAAGCTATGGCTACACCTTC. Based on the CDR3 plus reference TRBV2 and TRBJ1-2, the full variable domain is EPEVTQTPSHQVTQMGQEVILRCVPISNHLYFYWYRQILGQKVEFLVSFYNNEISEKSEIFDDQFSVERPDGSNFTLKIRSTKLEDSAMYFCASSQNRTGGSYGYTFGSGTRLTVV.

V is TRBV15 and J is TRBJ1-2, with 8 bases identical to TRBD1. V lost 4 bases, J lost 7 bases, and 5 bases stayed unmatched. The CDR3 spans 13 residues. In germline, CDR1 is LNHNV, CDR2 YYDKDF (reference sequence). Written as DNA, the CDR3 is TGTGCCACCAGCACCGACAGGGGAGGTGGCTACACCTTC. It is translated as CATSTDRGGGYTF.

The sample holds many counts of this clonotype. The chain combines TRBV24-1 with TRBJ1-5; 9 bases match TRBD1. The CDR3 has 13 residues. Trimming cost V 3 bases and J 9 bases; bases outside gene matches: 2. Germline CDR1 KGHDR, CDR2 SFDVKD. CDR3 DNA sequence: TGTGCCACCAGTGATAACAGGGGGCGGCCCCAGCATTTT. The encoded protein is CATSDNRGRPQHF.

The rearrangement joins TRBV7-8 to TRBJ2-7; no reliable D call. Germline loops: CDR1 SGHVS, CDR2 FQNEAQ. V lost 1 base and J lost 3, with 16 bases in between. The CDR3 is 16 amino acids. DNA of the CDR3: TGTGCCAGCAGCTTAGTTAGAGGTCCCTGGGGCTACGAGCAGTACTTC. Residues: CASSLVRGPWGYEQYF.

The chain has TRBV14 and TRBJ1-1; maybe TRBD1 (6 bases). The CDR3 loop spans 14 amino acids. Trimming took off 0 bases at V and 11 bases at J, with 16 bases between the two ends. CDR1 and CDR2 from the germline V gene are SGHDN and FVKESK. The CDR3 protein is CASSQDSSGAQAFF. The CDR3 DNA reads as TGTGCCAGCAGCCAAGATTCGTCGGGGGCGCAGGCTTTCTTT.